Following are 25 T cell receptor beta chains from one sample sequenced in a study of blood T cell repertoires in COVID-19. Profiled with immunoSEQ multiplex PCR; TCRdb holds only in-frame clones, not every one. The sample includes about 210,000 clones, about four fifths of them seen just once. The material sequenced was peripheral blood. These receptors came from a woman between 40 and 55 years old with active or convalescent COVID-19.

The chain couples TRBV19 to TRBJ1-3; D gene uncertain. The V and J ends lost 9 bases and 4 bases respectively, with 16 bases between them. Germline assignment: CDR1 LNHDA and CDR2 SQIVND (reference sequence). The CDR3 runs 14 residues. CDR3 sequence reads: CASIDRMSGNTIYF. In nucleotides, the CDR3 is TGTGCCAGCATAGATCGTATGTCGGGAAACACCATATATTTT. Complete variable domain (other parts from reference TRBV19 and TRBJ1-3): DGGITQSPKYLFRKEGQNVTLSCEQNLNHDAMYWYRQDPGQGLRLIYYSQIVNDFQKGDIAEGYSVSREKKESFPLTVTSAQKNPTAFYLCASIDRMSGNTIYFGEGSWLTVV.

The V call is TRBV11-3, the J call TRBJ1-1; D perhaps matches TRBD1 (5 bases). The CDR3 is 14 amino acids. Germline V gene sequence: CDR1 SGHNT, CDR2 YENEEA. V lost 5 bases and J 5 bases, leaving 15 bases between the germline ends. In DNA form, the CDR3 reads TGTGCCAGCAGCCAAGAAAACAGGTGGACTGAAGCTTTCTTT. This encodes CASSQENRWTEAFF. Supplemented by reference TRBV11-3 and TRBJ1-1, the full variable domain reads EAGVVQSPRYKIIEKKQPVAFWCNPISGHNTLYWYLQNLGQGPELLIRYENEEAVDDSQLPKDRFSAERLKGVDSTLKIQPAELGDSAVYLCASSQENRWTEAFFGQGTRLTVV.

V usage is TRBV29-1 and J usage is TRBJ1-2; possibly TRBD1 for D (6 bases). The V gene lost 6 bases and the J gene lost 8 bases, with 22 bases spanning the gap. This CDR3 is 14 amino acids long. Germline V lookup: CDR1 SQVTM, CDR2 ANQGSEA. The CDR3 protein is CSVGGRNHPGGYTF. Written as DNA, the CDR3 is TGCAGCGTGGGGGGGCGTAACCATCCTGGCGGCTACACCTTC.

V gene TRBV9 combines with J gene TRBJ1-2; TRBD1 matches 7 bases. The CDR3 is 14 residues long. V shed 4 bases, J shed 3 bases, and the junction held 6 bases outside the gene matches. The germline V gene has CDR1 SGDLS and CDR2 YYNGEE. The CDR3: CASSTDRPYYGYTF. DNA of the CDR3: TGTGCCAGCAGCACGGACAGGCCCTACTATGGCTACACCTTC.

J is TRBJ2-2 and V is TRBV27, with D possibly TRBD2 on 6 matching bases. Germline-derived CDR1 and CDR2 are MNHEY and SMNVEV (reference sequence). V was pared by 2 bases and J by 7 bases, with 14 bases between. The length of the CDR3 is 15 residues. CDR3 in amino acids: CASSLGQGGHGELFF. The CDR3 DNA reads as TGTGCCAGCAGTTTAGGTCAGGGAGGTCACGGGGAGCTGTTTTTT.

The chain links TRBV6-5 to TRBJ1-4, with 8 bases identical to TRBD1. Germline CDR1 and CDR2: MNHEY and SVGAGI. This CDR3 is built from 15 residues. With 2 bases clipped from V and 5 bases from J, the junction kept 4 bases outside the gene matches. DNA of the CDR3: TGTGCCAGCAGTTACCGTGGGGACAGGAATGAAAAACTGTTTTTT. This sequence encodes CASSYRGDRNEKLFF.

This clone was counted between two and nine times. The chain has TRBV19 and TRBJ1-1; perhaps TRBD1 as D (6 bases). This CDR3 spans 13 amino acids. Germline values: CDR1 LNHDA, CDR2 SQIVND (reference sequence). Trimming shortened V by 6 bases and J by 3 bases, and 11 bases separated the two germline ends. The CDR3 DNA sequence: TGTGCCAGTAGAAGGACAGACTACACTGAAGCTTTCTTT. It translates to CASRRTDYTEAFF.

The chain carries TRBV7-3 and TRBJ1-1; D ambiguous. Trimming pared 7 bases from V and 3 bases from J, leaving 12 bases between. The CDR3 runs 13 residues. Germline CDR1 and CDR2: SGHTA and FQGTGA. This CDR3 reads CASNRSSYTEAFF. DNA for the CDR3: TGTGCCAGCAATAGGAGTTCCTACACTGAAGCTTTCTTT.

The CDR3 DNA follows: TGTGCCAGCATGGGGGCTGCAACTAATGAAAAACTGTTTTTT. It yields the protein CASMGAATNEKLFF. The chain links TRBV27 to TRBJ1-4; D might be TRBD1 (6 bases). This CDR3 has 14 residues. Germline CDR1 MNHEY, CDR2 SMNVEV (reference sequence). The V end was cut by 7 bases, the J end by 0 bases, with 9 bases between.

This chain links TRBV6-1 with TRBJ1-2; D call uncertain. Looked up from germline, CDR1 is MNHNS and CDR2 is SASEGT. This CDR3 has 13 amino acids. V dropped 2 bases and J dropped 4 bases, with 8 bases sitting between them. DNA of the CDR3: TGTGCCAGCAGTGAATATGCAGTCTATGGCTACACCTTC. Translated: CASSEYAVYGYTF.

This clone came up once. The V call is TRBV6-6, the J call TRBJ2-2; TRBD1 agrees at 7 bases. The CDR3 runs to 15 residues. The germline V gene encodes CDR1 MNHNY and CDR2 SVGAGI (reference sequence). V lost 4 bases, J lost 1 base, and 3 bases stayed unmatched. The CDR3 coding sequence is TGTGCCAGCAGTTTAGGGGGCGAGAACACCGGGGAGCTGTTTTTT. As protein: CASSLGGENTGELFF.

This chain connects TRBV27 to TRBJ1-2; 7 nucleotides agree with TRBD1. The germline gives CDR1 MNHEY, CDR2 SMNVEV (reference sequence). V lost 8 bases, J lost 0 bases, and 6 bases stayed unmatched. CDR3 length: 14 residues. The CDR3 spells CASCPTGSNYGYTF. CDR3 DNA sequence: TGTGCCAGCTGCCCGACAGGGTCTAACTATGGCTACACCTTC.

The rearrangement joins TRBV7-2 to TRBJ2-1, with 8 bases aligning to TRBD2. The trim removed 4 bases at V and 12 bases at J, leaving 11 bases unmatched. This CDR3 comprises 14 residues. CDR1 SGHTA and CDR2 FQGNSA come from the germline V gene. The CDR3 DNA reads TGTGCCAGCAGCTCCGGGGGGGGGACTGCCGGGCAGTTCTTC. It translates to CASSSGGGTAGQFF.

The J gene is TRBJ2-5, the V gene TRBV10-1; 8 bases align to TRBD2. The V gene's germline CDR1 is WNHNN and CDR2 SYGVQD (reference sequence). CDR3 length: 13 residues. V was pared by 3 bases and J by 3 bases, with 0 bases of the junction left unmatched. Here the CDR3 DNA reads TGCGCCAGCAGTGAAGCGGGAGAAGAGACCCAGTACTTC. This sequence encodes CASSEAGEETQYF.

Details on this clone: The same CDR3 arises from other DNA sequences in this sample as well. V and J are TRBV7-9 and TRBJ1-4, with a tentative D call TRBD1 (5 bases). In germline, CDR1 is SEHNR, CDR2 FQNEAQ (reference sequence). The V end lost 5 bases, the J end lost 2 bases, and 12 bases lay between the germline ends. The CDR3 is made up of 15 amino acids. CDR3 residues: CASSPNGATNEKLFF. For the CDR3, the DNA is TGTGCCAGCAGCCCTAATGGGGCGACTAATGAAAAACTGTTTTTT.

The genes are TRBV29-1 and TRBJ2-2; D is uncertain. V lost 6 bases and J 5 bases, leaving 13 bases between the germline ends. The CDR3 has 13 residues. Germline CDR1 is SQVTM and CDR2 is ANQGSEA. CDR3 DNA: TGCAGCGTCCGCCCCGCAGTAACCGGGGAGCTGTTTTTT. Translation: CSVRPAVTGELFF.

This clone was detected only a few times. The chain recombines TRBV24-1 with TRBJ2-1; D gene unclear. With 5 bases removed from V and 3 bases from J, the gap between germline ends came to 7 bases. CDR1 KGHDR and CDR2 SFDVKD come from the germline V gene. The CDR3 covers 13 residues. As DNA, the CDR3 is TGTGCCACCAGTGCCCCCGGCTACAATGAGCAGTTCTTC. This encodes CATSAPGYNEQFF.

This chain connects TRBV10-3 to TRBJ2-3, with 10 bases that match TRBD1. The CDR3 runs to 13 residues. CDR1 and CDR2 (germline): ENHRY, SYGVKD. V lost 7 bases and J lost 4; bases outside the gene matches: 2. CDR3: CAINDRGPDTQYF. CDR3 bases: TGTGCCATCAATGACAGGGGGCCAGATACGCAGTATTTT.

Here the CDR3 DNA reads TGTGCCAGCAAGTCGTTCGGGACAGCCAGGAATGGCTACACCTTC. The encoded protein is CASKSFGTARNGYTF. The rearrangement joins TRBV19 to TRBJ1-2, with 7 bases identical to TRBD1. Germline trimming cut 9 bases from V and 6 bases from J; bases unmatched to any gene: 16. The CDR3 runs 15 residues. The germline CDR1 and CDR2 sequences are LNHDA and SQIVND (reference sequence).

This chain joins TRBV6-5 and TRBJ2-7, with 7 positions matching TRBD1. Germline V CDR1 and CDR2: MNHEY, SVGAGI. CDR3 size: 15 residues. Germline trimming cut 5 bases from V and 3 bases from J; bases unmatched to any gene: 10. CDR3 sequence (DNA): TGTGCCAGCAGTAGACTCGACAGGGCAGGCTACGAGCAGTACTTC. This encodes CASSRLDRAGYEQYF.

V usage is TRBV2 and J usage is TRBJ1-1; D ambiguous. Trimming removed 1 base from V and 4 bases from J, with 7 bases in between. The CDR3 runs to 13 residues. CDR1 and CDR2 (germline): SNHLY, FYNNEI. The CDR3: CASSEEIGTEAFF. In DNA, the CDR3 is TGTGCCAGCAGTGAAGAAATCGGCACTGAAGCTTTCTTT.

This chain links TRBV30 with TRBJ1-4; possibly TRBD1 for D (6 bases). Germline values: CDR1 GTSNPN, CDR2 SVGIG (reference sequence). The CDR3 has 15 amino acids. Between the trimmed V and J ends, which lost 5 bases and 5 bases, there was a span of 18 bases. The CDR3 DNA is TGTGCCTGGTTCTTCGGACAGAACGAGAATGAAAAACTGTTTTTT. Translation gives CAWFFGQNENEKLFF. The full variable domain, completed using reference TRBV30 and TRBJ1-4, is SQTIHQWPATLVQPVGSPLSLECTVEGTSNPNLYWYRQAAGRGLQLLFYSVGIGQISSEVPQNLSASRPQDRQFILSSKKLLLSDSGFYLCAWFFGQNENEKLFFGSGTQLSVL.

The chain links TRBV5-1 to TRBJ2-6, with D unresolved. This CDR3 spans 16 amino acids. The germline CDR1 and CDR2 sequences are SGHRS and YFSETQ. The ends were cut back, 0 bases at V and 0 bases at J, with 7 bases in the middle. This chain's CDR3 is CASSLGLLSGANVLTF. The CDR3 nucleotides read TGCGCCAGCAGCTTGGGTCTTCTCTCTGGGGCCAACGTCCTGACTTTC.

The rearrangement links TRBV4-3 to TRBJ2-1; TRBD2 matches at 9 bases. Germline values: CDR1 LGHNA, CDR2 YSLEER. V lost 0 bases, J lost 5 bases, and 5 bases stayed unmatched. The CDR3 sequence is 16 residues long. In DNA, the CDR3 is TGCGCCAGCAGCCAAGACGGGACTAGCAGGGACAATGAGCAGTTCTTC. Amino acid sequence: CASSQDGTSRDNEQFF.

This sequence joins TRBV27 and TRBJ2-7; D is perhaps TRBD2 (6 bases). Trimming removed 0 bases at V and 0 bases at J, with 6 bases between. Germline CDR1 is MNHEY and CDR2 is SMNVEV (reference sequence). This CDR3 comprises 14 residues. The CDR3 here is CASSLSGGSYEQYF. The CDR3 DNA reads TGTGCCAGCAGTTTATCCGGGGGCTCCTACGAGCAGTACTTC.